The next 24 T cell receptor beta chains were all read from a single sample in a study of cytomegalovirus exposure and HLA in healthy donors. Use of 60 Vbeta and 13 Jbeta primers characterized the PCR. This table comes from immunoSEQ multiplex PCR, and its TCRdb copy is limited to in-frame clones, with some not included. The sample includes roughly 140,000 clones, 60% to 80% of them seen just once. Sequenced material: PBMCs. Receptor source: a male donor in good health and CMV-seronegative.

This clone was seen once. The rearrangement uses TRBV5-1 and TRBJ2-2; 7 bases align to TRBD1. CDR1 is SGHRS and CDR2 is YFSETQ in the germline V gene. This CDR3 is built from 15 residues. Trimming removed 0 bases from V and 7 bases from J; junction bases left unmatched: 6. As DNA, the CDR3 is TGCGCCAGCAGCTTGGGAGACAGGGACCACGGGGAGCTGTTTTTT. Its protein product is CASSLGDRDHGELFF.

The chain joins TRBV4-1 to TRBJ2-3; D uncertain. Germline V gene sequence: CDR1 MGHRA, CDR2 YSYEKL. This CDR3 comprises 12 residues. Between the trimmed V and J ends, which lost 1 base and 6 bases, there was a span of 5 bases. CDR3 DNA sequence: TGCGCCAGCAGCCAAGCGTTTGATACGCAGTATTTT. Its protein product is CASSQAFDTQYF.

The table lists this clone with a count of one. The rearrangement uses TRBV27 and TRBJ2-2, with TRBD2 as a possible D gene (6 bases). Trimming shortened V by 8 bases and J by 0 bases, and 7 bases separated the two germline ends. Germline loops: CDR1 MNHEY, CDR2 SMNVEV (reference sequence). This CDR3 has 13 residues. Written as DNA, the CDR3 is TGTGCCAGCGGGGACTCGAACACCGGGGAGCTGTTTTTT. It codes for CASGDSNTGELFF.

The chain uses TRBV10-3 and TRBJ1-1, with D unresolved. The CDR3 extends over 12 amino acids. Trimming left V 6 bases short and J 4 bases short, with 9 bases between. Germline lookup yields CDR1 ENHRY and CDR2 SYGVKD. The CDR3, as DNA: TGTGCCATCAGAAACGGGGTCACTGAAGCTTTCTTT. Encoded protein: CAIRNGVTEAFF.

This chain uses TRBV2 with TRBJ1-5; possible D gene TRBD1, 6 bases. The CDR3 covers 16 residues. Trimming cost V 4 bases and J 1 base, with 14 bases left between them. From germline, CDR1 is SNHLY and CDR2 FYNNEI. CDR3 DNA sequence: TGTGCCAGCAGTGTCGGCGGGGGCGGCAGCAATCAGCCCCAGCATTTT. It encodes CASSVGGGGSNQPQHF. The full variable domain, in which reference TRBV2 and TRBJ1-5 provide the parts outside the CDR3, is EPEVTQTPSHQVTQMGQEVILRCVPISNHLYFYWYRQILGQKVEFLVSFYNNEISEKSEIFDDQFSVERPDGSNFTLKIRSTKLEDSAMYFCASSVGGGGSNQPQHFGDGTRLSIL.

The gene calls are TRBV18 and TRBJ2-6; 7 bases map to TRBD1. The germline CDR1 and CDR2 sequences are KGHSH and LQKENI. V was pared by 4 bases and J by 0 bases, with 6 bases of the junction left unmatched. The CDR3 is 17 residues long. The CDR3 bases are TGTGCCAGCTCACACGGACAGGTTAACTCTGGGGCCAACGTCCTGACTTTC. It encodes CASSHGQVNSGANVLTF.

The chain combines TRBV6-5 with TRBJ2-3; 10 positions match TRBD1. The germline V gene encodes CDR1 MNHEY and CDR2 SVGAGI. Losses at the gene ends were 7 bases for V and 2 bases for J; bases not matched to a gene: 3. CDR3 size: 14 residues. The CDR3 coding sequence is TGTGCCAGCACGGGGACAGGGGCCACAGATACGCAGTATTTT. Translation: CASTGTGATDTQYF.

The chain is built from TRBV7-9 and TRBJ1-6, with 9 nucleotides matching TRBD1. V shed 4 bases and J 9 bases; nucleotides not matched to a gene: 4. The CDR3 length is 14 residues. Germline CDR1 and CDR2: SEHNR and FQNEAQ (reference sequence). CDR3 residues: CASSSGTGRSPLHF. The CDR3 DNA is TGTGCCAGCAGCTCCGGGACAGGGCGTTCACCCCTCCACTTT. The whole variable domain, remainder taken from reference TRBV7-9 and TRBJ1-6, is DTGVSQNPRHKITKRGQNVTFRCDPISEHNRLYWYRQTLGQGPEFLTYFQNEAQLEKSRLLSDRFSAERPKGSFSTLEIQRTEQGDSAMYLCASSSGTGRSPLHFGNGTRLTVT.

The V call is TRBV7-9, the J call TRBJ1-1, with 7 bases that match TRBD1. Trimming took 2 bases from V and 6 from J; bases not matched to a gene: 21. The CDR3 length is 19 residues. Per the germline V gene, CDR1 is SEHNR and CDR2 is FQNEAQ (reference sequence). CDR3 loop: CASSLNPGVVRQGGAEAFF. CDR3 DNA: TGTGCCAGCAGCTTAAACCCGGGTGTTGTGCGACAGGGCGGCGCTGAAGCTTTCTTT.

This clone came up a few times. The rearrangement links TRBV6-4 to TRBJ1-1; 7 nucleotides match TRBD1. Germline V gene sequence: CDR1 MRHNA, CDR2 SNTAGT. The CDR3 has 13 residues. Trimming at V came to 4 bases and at J to 7 bases, leaving 6 bases not matched to a gene. The CDR3 protein is CASSGGQESEAFF. The CDR3 DNA sequence: TGTGCCAGCAGTGGCGGACAGGAGAGTGAAGCTTTCTTT.

This clone was seen more than once but under ten times. V is TRBV5-1 and J is TRBJ2-1; TRBD2 is a possible D gene (5 bases). Trimming left V 0 bases short and J 0 bases short, with 13 bases between. Germline CDR1 reads SGHRS; CDR2 reads YFSETQ. This CDR3 region has 17 residues. This CDR3 is CASSLAGIRRSYNEQFF. CDR3 sequence (DNA): TGCGCCAGCAGCTTGGCGGGAATCCGACGCTCCTACAATGAGCAGTTCTTC.

This clone was counted only a few times. The chain employs TRBV7-7 and TRBJ1-3, with D unresolved. Germline loops: CDR1 SSHAT, CDR2 FNYEAQ (reference sequence). Trimming removed 5 bases from V and 1 base from J, with 12 bases in between. CDR3 length: 15 amino acids. In nucleotides, the CDR3 is TGTGCCAGCAGCAATGGCCCGGGATCTGGAAACACCATATATTTT. It is translated as CASSNGPGSGNTIYF.

The CDR3 DNA sequence: TGTGCCAGTAATCAGCGGGAGACTTACAATGAGCAGTTCTTC. Translated: CASNQRETYNEQFF. The chain combines TRBV2 with TRBJ2-1, with 8 bases matching TRBD2. With V trimmed by 9 bases and J by 4 bases, 8 bases remained unmatched. This CDR3 contains 14 residues. Per germline, CDR1 SNHLY and CDR2 FYNNEI. Supplemented by reference TRBV2 and TRBJ2-1, the full variable domain reads EPEVTQTPSHQVTQMGQEVILRCVPISNHLYFYWYRQILGQKVEFLVSFYNNEISEKSEIFDDQFSVERPDGSNFTLKIRSTKLEDSAMYFCASNQRETYNEQFFGPGTRLTVL.

About this clone: A read error may account for a junction end that differs from germline. CDR3 in amino acids: CASSPSGGDRGEMDF. The CDR3 bases are TGTGCCAGCTCACCGTCGGGCGGGGACAGGGGCGAGATGGACTTC. J is TRBJ2-7 and V is TRBV18; TRBD1 agrees at 10 bases. Germline assignment: CDR1 KGHSH and CDR2 LQKENI. The CDR3 spans 15 residues. The whole variable domain, filled in from reference TRBV18 and TRBJ2-7, reads NAGVMQNPRHLVRRRGQEARLRCSPMKGHSHVYWYRQLPEEGLKFMVYLQKENIIDESGMPKERFSAEFPKEGPSILRIQQVVRGDSAAYFCASSPSGGDRGEMDFGPGTRLTVT.

This clone was detected only once. The sample contains more than one DNA sequence encoding this CDR3. V is TRBV9 and J is TRBJ2-1; 9 positions agree with TRBD1. CDR3 size: 15 residues. The V segment lost 5 bases and the J segment 4 bases; nucleotides outside the gene matches: 7. Germline CDR1 and CDR2: SGDLS and YYNGEE. This CDR3 reads CASSVGTGSYNEQFF. In nucleotides, the CDR3 is TGTGCCAGCAGTGTCGGGACAGGGTCTTACAATGAGCAGTTCTTC.

The V and J genes are TRBV30 and TRBJ1-2, with D hard to call. The CDR3 is 15 amino acids. The V end was cut by 1 base, the J end by 0 bases, with 12 bases between. Germline V gene lookup returns CDR1 GTSNPN and CDR2 SVGIG (reference sequence). The CDR3 DNA is TGTGCCTGGAGTGCACTTGGAGCGGCTAACTATGGCTACACCTTC. This sequence encodes CAWSALGAANYGYTF.

This clone was counted between two and nine times. The chain recombines TRBV5-1 with TRBJ2-5; D possibly corresponds to TRBD1 (6 bases). CDR3 length: 14 residues. V lost 2 bases and J lost 4, with 12 bases in between. The germline V gene encodes CDR1 SGHRS and CDR2 YFSETQ. The CDR3 protein is CASSLQTGGETQYF. CDR3 nucleotides: TGCGCCAGCAGCTTACAGACAGGAGGAGAGACCCAGTACTTC. Full variable domain (outside the CDR3, taken from reference TRBV5-1 and TRBJ2-5): KAGVTQTPRYLIKTRGQQVTLSCSPISGHRSVSWYQQTPGQGLQFLFEYFSETQRNKGNFPGRFSGRQFSNSRSEMNVSTLELGDSALYLCASSLQTGGETQYFGPGTRLLVL.

The chain employs TRBV6-1 and TRBJ2-5; 7 positions agree with TRBD1. The DNA end lines up better with TRBJ2-7; the J call may be wrong. This CDR3 has 13 amino acids. Germline CDR1 MNHNS, CDR2 SASEGT. In DNA form, the CDR3 reads TGTGCCAGCGGGTCAGGGGGTGCTTACGAGCAGTACTTC. Translated, it gives CASGSGGAYEQYF.

A note on this clone: Sequence at one end of the junction differs from germline and may be a read error. V is TRBV30 and J is TRBJ1-4, with D possibly matching TRBD1 (5 bases). From germline, CDR1 is GTSNPN and CDR2 SVGIG (reference sequence). There are 13 residues in the CDR3. The CDR3, as DNA: TGTGCCACTCAAGCCCGGGGGAAGGAAAGACTGTTTTTT. This sequence encodes CATQARGKERLFF.

For this clone: The junction departs from germline at one end; a sequencing error may be responsible. The chain employs TRBV2 and TRBJ1-5, with 8 bases identical to TRBD1. The germline CDR1 and CDR2 sequences are SNHLY and FYNNEI. The CDR3 consists of 14 residues. CDR3 coding DNA: TGTGCCAGCAATGAAGGGACAGGTAATCAGCCCCAGCATTTT. As protein: CASNEGTGNQPQHF.

J is TRBJ2-2 and V is TRBV28, with a tentative D call TRBD2 (6 bases). The CDR3 is made up of 16 amino acids. V lost 3 bases and J 0 bases, leaving 11 bases between the germline ends. In germline, CDR1 is MDHEN, CDR2 SYDVKM. CDR3 bases: TGTGCCAGCAGTTTGGTAGGACTACCGAACACCGGGGAGCTGTTTTTT. Translation gives CASSLVGLPNTGELFF.

This rearrangement joins TRBV6-1 to TRBJ2-7, with 7 positions matching TRBD1. The ends lost 7 bases at V and 1 base at J; junction bases unmatched: 4. Germline CDR1 MNHNS, CDR2 SASEGT. This CDR3 has 13 amino acids. CDR3 sequence: CASTRDRSYEQYF. The DNA of the CDR3 is TGTGCCAGCACCCGGGACAGATCCTACGAGCAGTACTTC.

V and J are TRBV10-3 and TRBJ1-6; D perhaps matches TRBD1 (5 bases). Trimming cost V 8 bases and J 4 bases, with 9 bases left between them. Germline loops: CDR1 ENHRY, CDR2 SYGVKD. CDR3 length: 13 residues. The CDR3 loop is CAIQRGYNSPLHF. Here the CDR3 DNA reads TGTGCCATCCAAAGGGGTTATAATTCACCCCTCCACTTT.

The rearrangement links TRBV29-1 to TRBJ2-7; TRBD2 aligns across 14 bases. This CDR3 spans 17 amino acids. Germline V gives CDR1 SQVTM, CDR2 ANQGSEA. After removal of 3 bases from V and 2 bases from J, the junction contained 9 bases not matched to a gene. The CDR3 DNA follows: TGCAGCGTTGAGGGACTAGCGGGGGACCAGGGCGCCTACGAGCAGTACTTC. Its translation: CSVEGLAGDQGAYEQYF.